The clone carrying this T cell receptor (beta chain) occurred many times. Its antigen is currently unknown. This sample stems from a study of prognosis after radiotherapy for stage I lung cancer. Study information: No patient received concurrent therapy with stereotactic body radiotherapy.

The study, taken as a whole, reports: It was in patients who developed distant metastases that Shannon entropy after stereotactic body radiation therapy was lower. Medians of around 10,000 versus 6,900 showed unique TCR clone counts falling after stereotactic body radiation therapy.

The genomic DNA TCR beta CDR3 region underwent two rounds of multiplex PCR. The authors ran first-round PCR with primers specific to each TRBV and TRBJ gene. MiXCR, run by TCRdb on the multiplex PCR reads, gives a single entry per CDR3 protein. Here the sample spans about 26,000 distinct CDR3 sequences, roughly two fifths being singletons. On CT and PET/CT, all patients were node-negative, and none had prior chemotherapy, radiotherapy or other malignancies. V was clipped by 2 bases and J by 5 bases; unmatched bases: 4. The germline CDR1 and CDR2 sequences are GTSNPN and SVGIG (reference sequence). This CDR3 has 14 residues.

This TCR came from a donor over 45 with non-small cell lung cancer. Sequences were derived from PBMCs, sampled before or after stereotactic body radiation therapy (not recorded which). This chain joins TRBV30 and TRBJ2-7; 12 positions match TRBD2. The CDR3 DNA sequence: TGTGCCTGGAGTCCCGGACTAGCGGGACACGAGCAGTACTTC. Translation: CAWSPGLAGHEQYF.